These T cell receptor beta chains were read from a single sample in a study of post-analysis software for immune sequencing data. TCRdb redid the calling of the PCR reads with MiXCR, one entry per CDR3 protein. The profile shows around 400,000 distinct CDR3 sequences, roughly 38% of them singletons. The sequencing sample was made of blood. Every receptor here comes from a girl between 2 and 10 years old with multiple sclerosis. The conserved cysteine and the conserved F or W are not part of the CDR3 here. D genes are given only for firm matches.

d_call: NA; v_call: TRBV20-1; cdr3_aa: SARELARGNIQY
d_call: NA; v_call: TRBV18; cdr3_aa: ASSATDSNQPQH
d_call: TRBD1; v_call: TRBV5-1; cdr3_aa: ASSPLTGDSYEQY
d_call: TRBD1; v_call: TRBV5-1; cdr3_aa: ASSVQGQASYEQY
d_call: NA; v_call: TRBV7-9; cdr3_aa: ASSNPREAGNTEAF
d_call: TRBD1; v_call: TRBV10-3; cdr3_aa: AISAIPRDRSDEQY
d_call: NA; v_call: TRBV6-5; cdr3_aa: ASSYGLPSDTGELF
d_call: TRBD1; v_call: TRBV5-1; cdr3_aa: ASSLGGQGARSTNYGYT
d_call: TRBD2; v_call: TRBV20-1; cdr3_aa: SATELAGIPNEQF
d_call: NA; v_call: TRBV29-1; cdr3_aa: SVTERREQF
d_call: NA; v_call: TRBV12-3/TRBV12-4; cdr3_aa: ASSYGVWAGATEQF
d_call: NA; v_call: TRBV29-1; cdr3_aa: SVAYRSNEKLF
d_call: TRBD2; v_call: TRBV5-6; cdr3_aa: ASSSSQRDAQY
d_call: TRBD1; v_call: TRBV20-1; cdr3_aa: SAARGGQGNTEAF
d_call: NA; v_call: TRBV6-1; cdr3_aa: ASSERRVAETQY
d_call: TRBD1; v_call: TRBV25-1; cdr3_aa: ASSDWDRLNTEAF
d_call: TRBD1; v_call: TRBV24-1; cdr3_aa: ATSDGTAGNTIY
d_call: TRBD2; v_call: TRBV11-2; cdr3_aa: ASSSGTSGGSETQY
d_call: NA; v_call: TRBV2; cdr3_aa: ARGRDTDTQY
d_call: NA; v_call: TRBV25-1; cdr3_aa: ASSDRDRYHGYT
d_call: TRBD2; v_call: TRBV6-5; cdr3_aa: ASSSLARWGTDTQY
d_call: TRBD1; v_call: TRBV5-1; cdr3_aa: ASSFRTGITDTQY
d_call: NA; v_call: TRBV29-1; cdr3_aa: SVEVWQSPGYEQY
d_call: NA; v_call: TRBV28; cdr3_aa: ATKTASGANVLT
d_call: NA; v_call: TRBV19; cdr3_aa: ASSIRGAGQPQH
d_call: NA; v_call: TRBV6-6; cdr3_aa: ASKQIMNQPQH
d_call: TRBD2; v_call: TRBV7-2; cdr3_aa: ASTRLSGSSYEQY